A single sample is the source of the 18 T cell receptor beta chains below, sequenced in a study of OX40 agonist ivuxolimab in advanced cancers. The protocol was immunoSEQ multiplex PCR, while the TCRdb copy is restricted to in-frame clones and leaves out a portion. The top ten hold roughly 4% of the sample, which has 90,000 to 95,000 clones, approximately 87% seen once. The sample here was CD4+ or CD8+ T cells sorted from blood, taken in a trial of the OX40 agonist ivuxolimab. The receptors here all came from an adult with an advanced solid tumor such as melanoma, head and neck, liver or kidney cancer.

CDR3 in amino acids: CASSQGHVNTEAFF. The DNA of the CDR3 is TGTGCCAGCAGCCAAGGACACGTGAACACTGAAGCTTTCTTT. The V and J genes are TRBV5-4 and TRBJ1-1, with D perhaps matching TRBD1 (5 bases). V was trimmed by 4 bases and J by 0 bases, leaving 10 bases between them. CDR3 length: 14 residues. Germline-derived CDR1 and CDR2 are SGHNT and YYREEE (reference sequence). The variable domain in full, completed from reference TRBV5-4 and TRBJ1-1, reads ETGVTQSPTHLIKTRGQQVTLRCSSQSGHNTVSWYQQALGQGPQFIFQYYREEENGRGNFPPRFSGLQFPNYSSELNVNALELDDSALYLCASSQGHVNTEAFFGQGTRLTVV.

The CDR3 DNA reads TGTGCCAGCAGTGCAAGGGGGAGCAATCAGCCCCAGCATTTT. It codes for CASSARGSNQPQHF. The rearrangement links TRBV6-1 to TRBJ1-5, with D perhaps TRBD1 (6 bases). Germline V gives CDR1 MNHNS, CDR2 SASEGT. Trimming took 4 bases from V and 1 from J, leaving 8 bases between them. The CDR3 runs 14 residues.

The chain couples TRBV11-3 to TRBJ2-7; tentative D call: TRBD2 (5 bases). Trimming took off 3 bases at V and 4 bases at J, with 10 bases between the two ends. CDR1 is SGHNT and CDR2 is YENEEA in the germline V gene. The CDR3 is 13 residues long. In nucleotides, the CDR3 is TGTGCCAGCAGCTTGGAGACTAATTACGAGCAGTACTTC. Amino acids: CASSLETNYEQYF.

This clone was counted between two and nine times. For the CDR3, the DNA is TGCAGCGCCCTGAACACTGAAGCTTTCTTT. The encoded protein is CSALNTEAFF. V is TRBV29-1 and J is TRBJ1-1; D gene uncertain. CDR1 and CDR2 from the germline V gene are SQVTM and ANQGSEA. Trimming shortened V by 7 bases and J by 0 bases, and 3 bases separated the two germline ends. The CDR3 runs to 10 residues.

Only a few counts were recorded for this clone. The rearrangement links TRBV19 to TRBJ1-3; D gene ambiguous. Germline CDR1 is LNHDA and CDR2 is SQIVND (reference sequence). The CDR3 length is 14 residues. V shed 6 bases and J shed 2 bases, with 11 bases lying between them. In DNA, the CDR3 is TGTGCCAGTAGCACCCCCGCAACTGGAAACACCATATATTTT. Encoded protein: CASSTPATGNTIYF. The full variable domain, its missing parts supplied by reference TRBV19 and TRBJ1-3, is DGGITQSPKYLFRKEGQNVTLSCEQNLNHDAMYWYRQDPGQGLRLIYYSQIVNDFQKGDIAEGYSVSREKKESFPLTVTSAQKNPTAFYLCASSTPATGNTIYFGEGSWLTVV.

The V gene is TRBV13, the J gene TRBJ1-5; D not certain. The V end was cut by 1 base, the J end by 0 bases, with 4 bases between. The CDR3 runs 14 residues. Germline loops: CDR1 PRHDT, CDR2 FYEKMQ (reference sequence). Here the CDR3 reads CASSLAGSNQPQHF. CDR3 DNA sequence: TGTGCCAGCAGCTTAGCTGGTAGCAATCAGCCCCAGCATTTT.

V usage is TRBV7-6 and J usage is TRBJ1-4; tentative D call: TRBD1 (5 bases). Trimming removed 5 bases from V and 10 bases from J, with 17 bases in between. Germline CDR1 reads SGHVS; CDR2 reads FNYEAQ. The CDR3 is 14 amino acids. CDR3 DNA: TGTGCCAGCAGCCCAGGGACCACCTCGAGAAAACTGTTTTTT. Amino acids: CASSPGTTSRKLFF.

The rearrangement links TRBV28 to TRBJ1-2; a possible D gene is TRBD1 (5 bases). CDR1 is MDHEN, CDR2 SYDVKM, per germline. The CDR3 spans 12 residues. V lost 2 bases and J 7 bases, leaving 8 bases between the germline ends. The CDR3 nucleotides read TGTGCCAGCAGTTTAGGGGGGTTTGGCTACACCTTC. Translating gives CASSLGGFGYTF.

The chain has TRBV18 and TRBJ2-7, with D possibly matching TRBD1 (5 bases). V shed 5 bases and J shed 3 bases, with 8 bases lying between them. CDR1 is KGHSH, CDR2 LQKENI, per germline. This CDR3 is 12 amino acids long. The CDR3 nucleotides are TGTGCCAGCTCAAAGGACAACTACGAGCAGTACGTC. It codes for CASSKDNYEQYV.

The chain joins TRBV7-6 to TRBJ2-1; D is unresolved. CDR1 is SGHVS and CDR2 is FNYEAQ in the germline V gene. Trimming removed 3 bases from V and 3 bases from J, with 12 bases in between. This CDR3 has 15 amino acids. CDR3 protein: CASSFDSRNYNEQFF. The CDR3, as DNA: TGTGCCAGCAGCTTCGATTCGCGGAACTACAATGAGCAGTTCTTC.

This clone has only a few counts. J is TRBJ2-7 and V is TRBV6-1; D remains unclear. V lost 9 bases to trimming and J lost 2 bases, with 11 bases between them. In germline, CDR1 is MNHNS, CDR2 SASEGT. CDR3 size: 12 residues. The CDR3: CASTKDPYEQYF. DNA for the CDR3: TGTGCCAGTACTAAAGATCCCTACGAGCAGTACTTC.

The CDR3 nucleotides read TGTGCCAGCAGCTTAGTAGGGGTGAGCAATCAGCCCCAGCATTTT. Protein sequence: CASSLVGVSNQPQHF. This chain connects TRBV7-2 to TRBJ1-5; maybe TRBD1 (5 bases). The CDR3 contains 15 residues. Deletions cut 1 base from V and 1 base from J, with 8 bases between. From germline, CDR1 is SGHTA and CDR2 FQGNSA.

Worth noting for this clone: The same CDR3 can be traced to other DNA sequences in this sample. The chain has TRBV14 and TRBJ1-1, with TRBD1 matching 7 bases. Germline CDR1 is SGHDN and CDR2 is FVKESK. V shed 6 bases, J shed 4 bases, and the junction held 14 bases outside the gene matches. The CDR3 contains 16 residues. This CDR3 is CASSRYKGAQGTEAFF. DNA of the CDR3: TGTGCCAGCAGTCGGTACAAGGGGGCGCAGGGCACTGAAGCTTTCTTT.

The chain's CDR3 is CASSQRIYASYNEQFF. CDR3 in DNA: TGTGCCAGCAGCCAACGGATATATGCCTCGTACAATGAGCAGTTCTTC. The V gene is TRBV14, the J gene TRBJ2-1; D unclear. The V and J ends lost 2 bases and 4 bases respectively, with 15 bases between them. Germline V lookup: CDR1 SGHDN, CDR2 FVKESK. The CDR3 is 16 amino acids.

The V and J genes are TRBV6-6 and TRBJ1-2; TRBD1 matches 7 bases. The J segment lost 1 base and the V segment lost 5 bases, leaving 7 bases of the junction unmatched. The V gene's germline CDR1 is MNHNY and CDR2 SVGAGI (reference sequence). The CDR3 extends over 15 amino acids. The CDR3 DNA reads as TGTGCCAGCAGTGACGGGACAGTACTTAACTATGGCTACACCTTC. This sequence encodes CASSDGTVLNYGYTF.

This chain uses TRBV5-6 with TRBJ2-7; the match to TRBD1 covers 10 bases. Germline-derived CDR1 and CDR2 are SGHDT and YYEEEE. V lost 4 bases to trimming and J lost 1 base; unmatched junction nucleotides: 8. CDR3 length equals 16 residues. The chain's CDR3 is CASSPGTGVFSYEQYF. CDR3 DNA sequence: TGTGCCAGCAGCCCCGGGACAGGGGTTTTTTCCTACGAGCAGTACTTC.

J is TRBJ2-5 and V is TRBV5-1; 7 bases fit TRBD2. This CDR3 region has 16 residues. Germline loops: CDR1 SGHRS, CDR2 YFSETQ. Trimming cost V 4 bases and J 5 bases; bases outside gene matches: 14. The CDR3 DNA follows: TGCGCCAGCAGCCCTAGCCCTAGCGGAGCGGGGGAGACCCAGTACTTC. Protein sequence: CASSPSPSGAGETQYF.

This clone was seen ten or more times. The chain's CDR3 is CSVDRLPGDTQYF. In DNA, the CDR3 is TGCAGCGTTGATAGGCTACCAGGGGATACGCAGTATTTT. This chain joins TRBV29-1 and TRBJ2-3; the D gene is possibly TRBD1 (5 bases). The V gene lost 3 bases and the J gene lost 6 bases, with 13 bases spanning the gap. Germline values: CDR1 SQVTM, CDR2 ANQGSEA. CDR3 size: 13 residues.